The rows below give T cell receptor beta chains drawn from one sample of a study of CD8 T cells in ankylosing spondylitis. TCRdb itself ran the 5' RACE reads through MiXCR, one entry per CDR3 protein. The profile covers roughly 190,000 distinct CDR3 sequences, with around 13% appearing a single time and approximately 15% taken by the ten largest. Material for sequencing was blood, either unsorted or a sorted T cell fraction (not recorded which). These receptors were taken from a male donor with ankylosing spondylitis or in good health (not recorded which). Each CDR3 is given with its conserved first and last residue. The D gene is left open where the match is weak. A clone size is listed for some rows: how often the clone was seen (once, few, many), or a class if it is expanded.

clone size	V gene	D gene	J gene	CDR3 protein	CDR3 DNA
many	TRBV12-3/TRBV12-4	TRBD2	TRBJ2-5	CARAGLAGGETQYF	TGTGCCAGAGCGGGGCTAGCGGGAGGAGAGACCCAGTACTTC
few	TRBV11-2	TRBD1	TRBJ1-2	CASRQPGQGRYGYTF	TGTGCCAGCAGACAGCCCGGACAGGGGAGGTATGGCTACACCTTC
many	TRBV4-1	-	TRBJ2-1	CASSQAALNNEQFF	TGCGCCAGCAGCCAGGCCGCCCTCAACAATGAGCAGTTCTTC
many	TRBV4-2	-	TRBJ1-1	CASSQEGGVETEAFF	TGTGCCAGCAGCCAAGAGGGCGGGGTGGAGACTGAAGCTTTCTTT
-	TRBV25-1	TRBD1	TRBJ1-1	CASSESAGGRTEAFF	TGTGCCAGCAGTGAATCGGCAGGGGGGCGGACTGAAGCTTTCTTT
-	TRBV27	-	TRBJ2-5	CASSPLWERRGETQYF	TGTGCCAGCAGTCCCCTGTGGGAACGCCGGGGGGAGACCCAGTACTTC
few	TRBV11-2	-	TRBJ2-7	CASSLEASSSYEQYF	TGTGCCAGCAGCTTAGAAGCATCTAGCTCCTACGAGCAGTACTTC
few	TRBV20-1	-	TRBJ2-4	CSAISGGGAGNIQYF	TGCAGTGCTATCAGTGGAGGGGGCGCTGGAAACATTCAGTACTTC
-	TRBV27	TRBD1	TRBJ1-1	CASSLGTGSTEAFF	TGTGCCAGCAGTCTCGGGACAGGGTCGACTGAAGCTTTCTTT
-	TRBV4-1	-	TRBJ2-7	CASSQGRLYEQYF	TGCGCCAGCAGCCAGGGGCGGCTCTACGAGCAGTACTTC
many	TRBV6-4	-	TRBJ2-2	CASSPSGGASTGELFF	TGTGCCAGCAGTCCATCAGGGGGGGCCTCCACCGGGGAGCTGTTTTTT
-	TRBV5-1	-	TRBJ2-3	CASSGTGNIGDTQYF	TGCGCCAGCAGCGGGACGGGCAACATAGGGGATACGCAGTATTTT
few	TRBV6-5	-	TRBJ2-1	CASSYSGPSDEQFF	TGTGCCAGCAGTTACTCGGGGCCTAGCGATGAGCAGTTCTTC
few	TRBV5-5	-	TRBJ2-7	CASSLGRNFVHEQYF	TGTGCCAGCAGCTTGGGGCGGAATTTTGTCCACGAGCAGTACTTC
many	TRBV12-3/TRBV12-4	TRBD2	TRBJ2-3	CASSSGLAGWEDTQYF	TGTGCCAGCAGTTCGGGACTAGCGGGATGGGAAGATACGCAGTATTTT
many	TRBV20-1	-	TRBJ2-1	CSASGASYNEQFF	TGCAGTGCTAGCGGGGCGTCCTACAATGAGCAGTTCTTC
many	TRBV27	TRBD2	TRBJ2-1	CASSFGTSGRNEQFF	TGTGCCAGCAGTTTCGGGACTAGCGGGAGGAATGAGCAGTTCTTC
-	TRBV6-5	-	TRBJ2-1	CASSYPTAYNEQFF	TGTGCCAGCAGTTACCCGACAGCCTACAATGAGCAGTTCTTC
few	TRBV5-5	-	TRBJ2-2	CASSLGRGRSVMTGELFF	TGTGCCAGCAGCTTGGGGCGGGGCCGCTCGGTGATGACCGGGGAGCTGTTTTTT
many	TRBV2	-	TRBJ2-5	CASSEGRNQETQYF	TGTGCCAGCAGTGAGGGACGGAACCAAGAGACCCAGTACTTC
-	TRBV3-1	-	TRBJ1-4	CASAKRNEKLFF	TGTGCCAGCGCAAAACGTAATGAAAAACTGTTTTTT
few	TRBV5-1	TRBD2	TRBJ2-3	CASSSFTSASTDTQYF	TGCGCCAGCAGCTCGTTTACTAGCGCCAGCACAGATACGCAGTATTTT
many	TRBV27	TRBD2	TRBJ2-3	CASKGLAGSTSTDTQYF	TGTGCCAGCAAAGGACTAGCGGGGTCTACTAGCACAGATACGCAGTATTTT
-	TRBV5-1	-	TRBJ1-2	CASSLEGRNALNYGYTF	TGCGCCAGCAGCTTGGAGGGCAGAAATGCTTTAAACTATGGCTACACCTTC
many	TRBV7-9	TRBD1	TRBJ1-2	CASSFSTGDIYGYTF	TGTGCCAGCAGCTTTTCGACAGGGGATATTTATGGCTACACCTTC
few	TRBV5-1	-	TRBJ1-5	CASSLTGSVNQPQHF	TGCGCCAGCAGCTTGACGGGCAGCGTCAATCAGCCCCAGCATTTT
few	TRBV20-1	-	TRBJ2-1	CSARDGPNEQFF	TGCAGTGCTAGAGATGGTCCTAATGAGCAGTTCTTC
-	TRBV30	-	TRBJ2-1	CAWGGVRNNEQFF	TGTGCCTGGGGGGGAGTGCGAAACAATGAGCAGTTCTTC
-	TRBV5-1	-	TRBJ1-1	CASSRYLGENTEAFF	TGCGCCAGCAGCCGCTACCTCGGTGAGAACACTGAAGCTTTCTTT
-	TRBV9	-	TRBJ1-1	CASSVAREPEAFF	TGTGCCAGCAGCGTAGCCCGGGAGCCTGAAGCTTTCTTT
-	TRBV27	TRBD2	TRBJ2-1	CASSSGLAGGLTYNEQFF	TGTGCCAGCAGTTCGGGACTAGCGGGAGGGCTTACCTACAATGAGCAGTTCTTC
few	TRBV27	TRBD1	TRBJ1-2	CASSGGYGYTF	TGTGCCAGCTCAGGGGGCTATGGCTACACCTTC
few	TRBV20-1	-	TRBJ2-4	CSAHGSLAKNIQYF	TGCAGTGCTCATGGAAGCCTAGCCAAAAACATTCAGTACTTC
few	TRBV7-9	-	TRBJ2-7	CASSLMSSYEQYF	TGTGCCAGCAGCTTAATGAGCAGCTACGAGCAGTACTTC
many	TRBV12-3/TRBV12-4	-	TRBJ2-2	CASNPIGNTGELFF	TGTGCCAGCAACCCAATCGGAAACACCGGGGAGCTGTTTTTT
-	TRBV6-5	-	TRBJ1-2	CASSYSSGGRGYTF	TGTGCCAGCAGTTACTCGAGTGGGGGCCGAGGCTACACCTTC
-	TRBV19	TRBD1	TRBJ2-7	CASSPRTGFSYEQYF	TGTGCCAGTAGTCCCCGGACAGGCTTCTCCTACGAGCAGTACTTC
few	TRBV12-5	-	TRBJ1-1	CASGFLGTEAFF	TGTGCTAGTGGTTTCCTGGGCACTGAAGCTTTCTTT
few	TRBV6-1	TRBD2	TRBJ2-5	CASSSGMWGREESYSNQYF	TGTGCCAGCTCCTCGGGGATGTGGGGGCGGGAGGAGTCCTACAGTAACCAGTACTTC
-	TRBV11-2	TRBD1	TRBJ2-3	CASSERTGSLFTDTQYF	TGTGCCAGCAGCGAACGGACAGGGAGCCTCTTCACAGATACGCAGTATTTT
-	TRBV30	-	TRBJ1-1	CAWSVGSLNTEAFF	TGTGCCTGGAGTGTGGGGAGCTTGAACACTGAAGCTTTCTTT
many	TRBV6-5	-	TRBJ2-5	CASSYSPEYQETQYF	TGTGCCAGCAGTTACTCTCCCGAGTACCAAGAGACCCAGTACTTC